The 18 T cell receptor beta chains presented below share a single source sample, sequenced in a study of identical twins. TCRdb independently ran MiXCR on the 5' RACE reads; one entry per CDR3 protein. The sample carries around 490,000 distinct CDR3 sequences, around 15% recorded once. This sample was also put to use in a study of yellow fever vaccine responses in identical twins.

Sample: CD4+ T cells sorted from blood. Source of these receptors: a woman aged 18-30 years in good health.

The V and J genes are TRBV5-6 and TRBJ2-3; D gene ambiguous. The germline V gene has CDR1 SGHDT and CDR2 YYEEEE. CDR3 length equals 15 residues. Trimming left V 0 bases short and J 0 bases short, with 8 bases between. CDR3: CASSLGPASTDTQYF. The CDR3 DNA follows: TGTGCCAGCAGCTTGGGGCCGGCAAGCACAGATACGCAGTATTTT.

The chain links TRBV6-1 to TRBJ2-7; no clear D gene. The ends were cut back, 1 base at V and 2 bases at J, with 3 bases in the middle. The germline CDR1 and CDR2 sequences are MNHNS and SASEGT. This CDR3 spans 12 amino acids. The CDR3 coding sequence is TGTGCCAGCAGTGAAGTCCCCTACGAGCAGTACGTC. As protein: CASSEVPYEQYV.

V is TRBV3-1 and J is TRBJ2-3, with a tentative D call TRBD1 (6 bases). V gave up 0 bases and J gave up 3 bases, with 16 bases separating them. Looked up from germline, CDR1 is LGHDT and CDR2 is YNNKEL (reference sequence). The CDR3 has 17 residues. CDR3 in DNA: TGTGCCAGCAGCCAAGATCTGAAGGCAGGGGATACAGATACGCAGTATTTT. Protein: CASSQDLKAGDTDTQYF.

The chain uses TRBV9 and TRBJ2-1, with 7 bases that match TRBD2. V lost 2 bases to trimming and J lost 4 bases; unmatched junction nucleotides: 6. Germline V gene lookup returns CDR1 SGDLS and CDR2 YYNGEE. The CDR3 covers 15 residues. CDR3 in amino acids: CASSVQGLQYNEQFF. In DNA form, the CDR3 reads TGTGCCAGCAGCGTCCAGGGACTACAATACAATGAGCAGTTCTTC.

This clonotype occurred a few times. The rearrangement links TRBV3-1 to TRBJ2-7; TRBD2 matches 10 bases. The trim removed 1 base at V and 2 bases at J, leaving 5 bases unmatched. From germline, CDR1 is LGHDT and CDR2 YNNKEL (reference sequence). The CDR3 spans 16 residues. The CDR3: CASSQGGLADPYEQYF. The DNA for the CDR3 is TGTGCCAGCAGCCAAGGCGGACTAGCGGACCCCTACGAGCAGTACTTC.

The chain employs TRBV15 and TRBJ2-2; no clear D. Per germline, CDR1 LNHNV and CDR2 YYDKDF (reference sequence). CDR3 length: 15 amino acids. Trimming stripped 1 base from V and 2 bases from J, with 8 bases between. CDR3 coding DNA: TGTGCCACCAGCAGAGCGTCGACAAACACCGGGGAGCTGTTTTTT. Its translation: CATSRASTNTGELFF.

Many counts were recorded for this clonotype. This chain links TRBV12-3 or TRBV12-4 with TRBJ2-1; 13 bases map to TRBD2. V lost 6 bases, J lost 0 bases, and 2 bases stayed unmatched. The CDR3 runs to 16 residues. The CDR3 sequence: CASSRTSGGSYNEQFF. Written as DNA, the CDR3 is TGTGCCAGCAGCCGGACTAGCGGGGGCTCCTACAATGAGCAGTTCTTC.

The chain has TRBV3-1 and TRBJ2-7, with no clear D. Germline V CDR1 and CDR2: LGHDT, YNNKEL (reference sequence). With 1 base removed from V and 3 bases from J, the gap between germline ends came to 7 bases. This CDR3 has 13 amino acids. CDR3 coding DNA: TGTGCCAGCAGCCAAGGACGGAACTACGAGCAGTACGTC. Translated, it gives CASSQGRNYEQYV.

Note on this clonotype: Relative to the germline gene, one junction end is altered; a read error may explain this. V usage is TRBV7-6 and J usage is TRBJ2-7; D call uncertain. The CDR3 runs to 10 residues. Germline-derived CDR1 and CDR2 are SGHVS and FNYEAQ. The CDR3 bases are TGCGCCAGCAGCCTTTGCGAGCAGTACTTC. This translates into CASSLCEQYF.

The table lists this clonotype with a count of one. This chain joins TRBV7-8 and TRBJ2-5; the D gene is possibly TRBD2 (6 bases). There are 16 residues in the CDR3. Trimming shortened V by 1 base and J by 1 base, and 13 bases separated the two germline ends. CDR1 is SGHVS, CDR2 FQNEAQ, per germline. CDR3 sequence: CASSLVAGSAQETQYF. As DNA, the CDR3 is TGTGCCAGCAGCTTAGTGGCGGGATCGGCCCAAGAGACCCAGTACTTC.

The table lists this clonotype with many counts. The chain is built from TRBV29-1 and TRBJ2-5; D may be TRBD1 (6 bases). Trimming pared 6 bases from V and 1 base from J, leaving 15 bases between. Germline-derived CDR1 and CDR2 are SQVTM and ANQGSEA. This CDR3 region has 14 residues. The CDR3 DNA follows: TGCAGCGTAGCTGACAGGTCGATCCAAGAGACCCAGTACTTC. Its protein product is CSVADRSIQETQYF.

The genes are TRBV27 and TRBJ2-7, with 8 bases fitting TRBD1. Germline V gives CDR1 MNHEY, CDR2 SMNVEV (reference sequence). V trimming: 3 bases; J trimming: 6 bases; junction bases outside the gene matches: 10. The CDR3 spans 15 residues. This chain's CDR3 is CASSFSPGTGFEQYF. CDR3 nucleotides: TGTGCCAGCAGTTTTAGCCCCGGGACAGGTTTCGAGCAGTACTTC.

Only a few counts were recorded for this clonotype. V gene TRBV3-1 combines with J gene TRBJ2-5; unclear D gene. Trimming cost V 2 bases and J 1 base, with 8 bases left between them. CDR3 size: 14 residues. From germline, CDR1 is LGHDT and CDR2 YNNKEL (reference sequence). CDR3 sequence: CASSQRVVQETQYF. In nucleotides, the CDR3 is TGTGCCAGCAGCCAAAGGGTTGTCCAAGAGACCCAGTACTTC.

This clonotype came up a few times. J is TRBJ2-2 and V is TRBV12-3 or TRBV12-4, with 7 positions matching TRBD2. With 0 bases clipped from V and 3 bases from J, the junction kept 10 bases outside the gene matches. The CDR3 is 18 residues long. The CDR3 sequence is CASSLAGGSSLDTGELFF. CDR3 DNA sequence: TGTGCCAGCAGTTTAGCGGGAGGGAGTAGTCTCGACACCGGGGAGCTGTTTTTT.

This clonotype was observed a few times. The chain recombines TRBV20-1 with TRBJ2-5; 9 bases are a match to TRBD2. With 2 bases clipped from V and 4 bases from J, the junction kept 5 bases outside the gene matches. In germline, CDR1 is DFQATT, CDR2 SNEGSKA (reference sequence). The CDR3 runs 14 residues. This CDR3 is CSARIAGVIETQYF. The CDR3 nucleotides are TGCAGTGCTAGAATAGCGGGGGTGATAGAGACCCAGTACTTC.

The chain employs TRBV10-3 and TRBJ1-2, with a weak D call TRBD1 (5 bases). V lost 7 bases to trimming and J lost 2 bases, with 11 bases between them. The CDR3 is 13 amino acids. Per germline, CDR1 ENHRY and CDR2 SYGVKD. The CDR3: CAITAGTNYGYTF. The CDR3 region has the DNA TGTGCCATCACCGCAGGGACGAACTATGGCTACACCTTC.

This clonotype turned up a few times. This chain joins TRBV27 and TRBJ2-3, with D unresolved. This CDR3 spans 15 amino acids. Per the germline V gene, CDR1 is MNHEY and CDR2 is SMNVEV (reference sequence). The ends were cut back, 5 bases at V and 0 bases at J, with 12 bases in the middle. The CDR3 region has the DNA TGTGCCAGCAGTCTGGTGGTACCGAGCACAGATACGCAGTATTTT. This sequence encodes CASSLVVPSTDTQYF.

The CDR3 DNA follows: TGTGCCAGCAGCATCGACGTAGCGGCGGAGACCCAGTACTTC. This encodes CASSIDVAAETQYF. This sequence joins TRBV7-9 and TRBJ2-5, with D possibly being TRBD2 (6 bases). Germline CDR1 reads SEHNR; CDR2 reads FQNEAQ (reference sequence). The CDR3 runs to 14 residues. Trimming left V 5 bases short and J 5 bases short, with 15 bases between.